These 8 T cell receptor beta chains originate from one sample sequenced in a study of T cells in Graves' hyperthyroidism and ophthalmopathy. RNA transcripts gave rise to amplified TCR beta CDR3 regions. The TCR CDR3 first-round RT-PCR relied on the HTBI primer set. TCRdb reanalysed the multiplex PCR reads using MiXCR and keeps one entry per CDR3 protein. The data hold fewer than 400,000 distinct CDR3 sequences, with about a sixth observed a single time. The specimen sequenced was blood. The origin of the receptors is a woman aged 18-29 years with Graves' hyperthyroidism that later progressed to Graves' ophthalmopathy.

This clonotype came up many times. The rearrangement links TRBV11-2 to TRBJ2-2; TRBD1 matches at 7 bases. In germline, CDR1 is SGHAT, CDR2 FQNNGV. The CDR3 sequence is 17 residues long. V dropped 1 base and J dropped 1; count of bases not matched to a gene: 6. The CDR3 region has the DNA TGTGCCAGCAGCTTAGGGCACAGACAGGGGAACACCGGGGAGCTGTTTTTT. This translates into CASSLGHRQGNTGELFF.

Concerning this clonotype itself: This may be a read error, as it is one base from a much larger clone. The V and J genes are TRBV28 and TRBJ2-5; no definite D call. Germline CDR1 reads MDHEN; CDR2 reads SYDVKM. The CDR3 extends over 13 amino acids. The CDR3 coding sequence is TGTACCAGCAGGTACGGCCCTCAAGAGACCCAGTACTTC. Protein product: CTSRYGPQETQYF.

This clonotype was recorded a few times. The J gene is TRBJ1-4, the V gene TRBV19; possible D gene TRBD1, 6 bases. CDR1 and CDR2 from the germline V gene are LNHDA and SQIVND (reference sequence). V lost 5 bases to trimming and J lost 4 bases, with 14 bases between them. There are 15 residues in the CDR3. In DNA, the CDR3 is TGTGCCAGTAGTCCCGGACAGAACTTTAATGAAAAACTGTTTTTT. This sequence encodes CASSPGQNFNEKLFF.

This rearrangement joins TRBV19 to TRBJ1-1, with D perhaps matching TRBD1 (6 bases). V dropped 6 bases and J dropped 7 bases, with 12 bases sitting between them. Germline V gene lookup returns CDR1 LNHDA and CDR2 SQIVND (reference sequence). This CDR3 region has 12 residues. This chain's CDR3 is CASRAGVDEAFF. The CDR3 DNA sequence: TGTGCCAGTAGGGCAGGGGTGGATGAAGCTTTCTTT.

This clonotype was counted between two and nine times. The chain joins TRBV6-1 to TRBJ1-5; D perhaps matches TRBD1 (5 bases). The CDR3 loop spans 16 amino acids. CDR1 MNHNS and CDR2 SASEGT come from the germline V gene. Deletions cut 1 base from V and 4 bases from J, with 14 bases between. The DNA for the CDR3 is TGTGCCAGCAGTGAAGGAGGGTGGGGCGGGAATCAGCCCCAGCATTTT. As protein: CASSEGGWGGNQPQHF.

This clonotype was observed many times. This rearrangement joins TRBV7-8 to TRBJ2-1; D is unclear. CDR1 and CDR2 from the germline V gene are SGHVS and FQNEAQ. The CDR3 has 19 amino acids. V lost 4 bases, J lost 0 bases, and 22 bases lay in between. CDR3 nucleotides: TGTGCCAGCAGCTCTGTCCGGCGAACGCTCCGTAGCTCCTACAATGAGCAGTTCTTC. Protein: CASSSVRRTLRSSYNEQFF.

This clonotype came up many times. The chain links TRBV6-2 or TRBV6-3 to TRBJ2-2; TRBD2 matches 7 bases. Germline V gene sequence: CDR1 MNHEY, CDR2 SVGEGT. V shed 6 bases and J 2 bases; nucleotides not matched to a gene: 3. This CDR3 spans 14 amino acids. CDR3 sequence: CASSGDYNTGELFF. CDR3 in DNA: TGTGCCAGCAGCGGGGACTACAACACCGGGGAGCTGTTTTTT.

Many counts were recorded for this clonotype. The rearrangement joins TRBV28 to TRBJ2-7; unclear D gene. In germline, CDR1 is MDHEN, CDR2 SYDVKM. The CDR3 has 17 residues. The germline V and J ends were trimmed by 4 bases and 0 bases, with 19 bases remaining between them. CDR3 sequence reads: CASSSRLSGMSSYEQYF. In DNA, the CDR3 is TGTGCCAGCAGTTCCCGACTCTCGGGTATGAGCTCCTACGAGCAGTACTTC.